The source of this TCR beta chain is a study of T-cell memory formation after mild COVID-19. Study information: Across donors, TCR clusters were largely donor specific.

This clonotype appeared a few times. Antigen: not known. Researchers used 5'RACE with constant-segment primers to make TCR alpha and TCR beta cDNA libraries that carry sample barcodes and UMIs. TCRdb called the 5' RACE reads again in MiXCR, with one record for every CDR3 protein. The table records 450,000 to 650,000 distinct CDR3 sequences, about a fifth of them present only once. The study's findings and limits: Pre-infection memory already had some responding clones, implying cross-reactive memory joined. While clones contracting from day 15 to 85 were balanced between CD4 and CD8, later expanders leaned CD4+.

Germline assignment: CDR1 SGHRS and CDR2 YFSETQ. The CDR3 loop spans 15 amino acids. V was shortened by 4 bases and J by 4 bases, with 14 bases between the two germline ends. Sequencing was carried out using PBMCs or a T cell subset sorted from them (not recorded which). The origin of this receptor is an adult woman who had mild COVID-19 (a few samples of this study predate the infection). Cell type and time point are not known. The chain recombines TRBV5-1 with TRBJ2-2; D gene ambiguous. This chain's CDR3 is CASSPRLTGTGELFF. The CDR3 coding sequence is TGCGCCAGCAGCCCCCGGCTGACGGGCACCGGGGAGCTGTTTTTT.